This T cell receptor beta chain is from a study of blood T cell repertoires in COVID-19. Study overall: COVID-19 samples from acute and convalescent phases originated in the United States, Italy and Spain. T cells, B-cell-depleted T cells, or PBMCs provided the cDNA or gDNA that served as material.

In germline, CDR1 is SGHTA, CDR2 FQGTGA. Trimming stripped 5 bases from V and 4 bases from J, with 9 bases between. The CDR3 has 13 residues. Per the original methods: Reference gene primer amplification gave nucleated cell count estimates. Produced via immunoSEQ multiplex PCR; TCRdb's table is partial and in-frame only. The DNA was the basis for D and trimming; V, J and clone size are from that table. The sample records over 60,000 clones, approximately 79% being singletons. Sequencing was done on a sample of peripheral blood. V gene TRBV7-3 combines with J gene TRBJ1-5, with D uncertain. The origin of this receptor is a man aged 80 or over with active COVID-19. The CDR3 region has the DNA TGTGCCAGCAGCGGAGATCATAATCAGCCCCAGCATTTT. Its translation: CASSGDHNQPQHF. The full variable domain, completed using reference TRBV7-3 and TRBJ1-5, is GAGVSQTPSNKVTEKGKYVELRCDPISGHTALYWYRQSLGQGPEFLIYFQGTGAADDSGLPNDRFFAVRPEGSVSTLKIQRTERGDSAVYLCASSGDHNQPQHFGDGTRLSIL.